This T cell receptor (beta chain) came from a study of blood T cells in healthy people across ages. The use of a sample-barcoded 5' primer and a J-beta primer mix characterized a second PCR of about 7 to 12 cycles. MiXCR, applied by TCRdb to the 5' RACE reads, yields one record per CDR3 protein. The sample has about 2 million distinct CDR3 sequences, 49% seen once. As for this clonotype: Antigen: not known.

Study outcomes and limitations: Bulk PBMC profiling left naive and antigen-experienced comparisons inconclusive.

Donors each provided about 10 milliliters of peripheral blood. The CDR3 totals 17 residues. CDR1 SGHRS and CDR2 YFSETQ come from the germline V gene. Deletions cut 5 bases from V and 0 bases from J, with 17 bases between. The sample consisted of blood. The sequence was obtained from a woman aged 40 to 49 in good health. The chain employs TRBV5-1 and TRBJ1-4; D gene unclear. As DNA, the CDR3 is TGCGCCAGCAGTAAGGCGGCGGACGGCGCAACTAATGAAAAACTGTTTTTT. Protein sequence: CASSKAADGATNEKLFF.